This passage covers 3 T cell receptor beta chains from one sample sequenced in a study of OX40 agonist ivuxolimab in advanced cancers. The table came from immunoSEQ multiplex PCR; TCRdb's copy has only in-frame clones and leaves some out. The table lists about 100,000 clones, approximately 90% of them singletons. The material was CD4+ or CD8+ T cells sorted from blood, obtained in a trial of the OX40 agonist ivuxolimab. The receptors stem from an adult with an advanced solid tumor such as melanoma, head and neck, liver or kidney cancer.

In DNA form, the CDR3 reads TGTGCCAGCAGCCTAAATTCCTATAATTCACCCCTCCACTTT. Translation: CASSLNSYNSPLHF. This rearrangement joins TRBV11-2 to TRBJ1-6; D remains unclear. V was cut by 5 bases and J by 1 base, with 6 bases left in between. CDR1 SGHAT and CDR2 FQNNGV come from the germline V gene. There are 14 residues in the CDR3.

The gene calls are TRBV5-6 and TRBJ1-1; no clear D gene. Germline loops: CDR1 SGHDT, CDR2 YYEEEE. The CDR3 extends over 15 amino acids. Trimming shortened V by 7 bases and J by 10 bases, and 26 bases separated the two germline ends. The CDR3 region is CASRWMGGPERAAFF. For the CDR3, the DNA is TGTGCCAGCCGTTGGATGGGAGGCCCTGAAAGGGCAGCTTTCTTT.

V gene TRBV23-1 combines with J gene TRBJ1-1; 7 bases are shared with TRBD1. TRBV23-1 is an open reading frame whose function is uncertain. The CDR3 covers 20 residues. The V gene end was trimmed by 0 bases and the J gene end by 0 bases; junction bases not matched to a gene: 16. The CDR3 here is CASSQSTHPQGWILNTEAFF. The CDR3, as DNA: TGCGCCAGCAGTCAATCAACGCACCCACAGGGGTGGATTCTGAACACTGAAGCTTTCTTT.